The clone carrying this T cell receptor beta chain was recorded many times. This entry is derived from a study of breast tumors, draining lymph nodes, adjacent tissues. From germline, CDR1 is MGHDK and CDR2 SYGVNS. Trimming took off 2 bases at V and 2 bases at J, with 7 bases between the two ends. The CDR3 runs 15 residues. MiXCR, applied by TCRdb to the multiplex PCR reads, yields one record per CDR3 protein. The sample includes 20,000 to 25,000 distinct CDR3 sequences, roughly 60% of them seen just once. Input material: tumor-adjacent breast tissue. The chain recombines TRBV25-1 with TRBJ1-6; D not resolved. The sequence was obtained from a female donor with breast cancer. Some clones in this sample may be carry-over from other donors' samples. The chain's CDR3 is CASSEGGPYNSPLHF. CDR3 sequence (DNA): TGTGCCAGCAGTGAAGGCGGCCCCTATAATTCACCCCTCCACTTT.